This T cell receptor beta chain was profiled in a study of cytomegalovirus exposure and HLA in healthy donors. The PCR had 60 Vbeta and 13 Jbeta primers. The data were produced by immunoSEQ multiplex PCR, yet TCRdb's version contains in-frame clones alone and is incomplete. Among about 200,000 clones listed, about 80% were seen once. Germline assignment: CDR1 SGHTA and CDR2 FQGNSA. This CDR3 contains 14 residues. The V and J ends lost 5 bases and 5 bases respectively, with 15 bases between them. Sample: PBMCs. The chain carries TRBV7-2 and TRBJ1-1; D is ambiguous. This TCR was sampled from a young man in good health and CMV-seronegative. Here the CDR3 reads CASSPWASGTEAFF. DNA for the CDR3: TGTGCCAGCAGCCCCTGGGCAAGTGGGACTGAAGCTTTCTTT. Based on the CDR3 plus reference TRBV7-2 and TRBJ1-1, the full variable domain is GAGVSQSPSNKVTEKGKDVELRCDPISGHTALYWYRQSLGQGLEFLIYFQGNSAPDKSGLPSDRFSAERTGGSVSTLTIQRTQQEDSAVYLCASSPWASGTEAFFGQGTRLTVV.